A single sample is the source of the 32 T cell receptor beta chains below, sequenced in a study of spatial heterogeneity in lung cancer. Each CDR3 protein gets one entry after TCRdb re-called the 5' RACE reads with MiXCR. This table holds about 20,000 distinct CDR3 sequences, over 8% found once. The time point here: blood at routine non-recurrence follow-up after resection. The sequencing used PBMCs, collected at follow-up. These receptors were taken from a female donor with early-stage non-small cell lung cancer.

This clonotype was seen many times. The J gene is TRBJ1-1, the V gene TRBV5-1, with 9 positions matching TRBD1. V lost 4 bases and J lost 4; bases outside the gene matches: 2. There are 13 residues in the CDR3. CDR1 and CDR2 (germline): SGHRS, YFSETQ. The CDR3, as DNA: TGCGCCAGCAGCACGACAGGGGGCACTGAAGCTTTCTTT. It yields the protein CASSTTGGTEAFF.

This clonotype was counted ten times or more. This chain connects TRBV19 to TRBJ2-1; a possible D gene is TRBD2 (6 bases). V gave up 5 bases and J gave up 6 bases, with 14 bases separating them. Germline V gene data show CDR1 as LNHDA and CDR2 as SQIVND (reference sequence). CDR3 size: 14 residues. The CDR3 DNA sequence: TGTGCCAGTAGTCCTAACCGGAGGGGCAATGAGCAGTTCTTC. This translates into CASSPNRRGNEQFF.

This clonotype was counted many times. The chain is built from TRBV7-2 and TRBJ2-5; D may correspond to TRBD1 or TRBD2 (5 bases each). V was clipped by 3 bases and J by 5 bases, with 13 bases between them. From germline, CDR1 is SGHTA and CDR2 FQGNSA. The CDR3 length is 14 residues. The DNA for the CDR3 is TGTGCCAGCAGCTTTCAGGGACGCTCGGAGACCCAGTACTTC. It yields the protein CASSFQGRSETQYF.

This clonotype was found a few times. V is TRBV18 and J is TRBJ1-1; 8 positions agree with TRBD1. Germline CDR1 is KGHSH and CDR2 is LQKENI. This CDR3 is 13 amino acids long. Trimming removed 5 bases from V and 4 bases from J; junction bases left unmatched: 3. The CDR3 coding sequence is TGTGCCAGCTCATCGGACAGGGCCACTGAAGCTTTCTTT. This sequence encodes CASSSDRATEAFF.

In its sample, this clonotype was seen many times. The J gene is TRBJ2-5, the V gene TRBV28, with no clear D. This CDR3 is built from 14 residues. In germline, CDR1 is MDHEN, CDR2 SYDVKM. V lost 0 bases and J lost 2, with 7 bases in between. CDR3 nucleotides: TGTGCCAGCAGTTTATGGGCCGAACAAGAGACCCAGTACTTC. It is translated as CASSLWAEQETQYF.

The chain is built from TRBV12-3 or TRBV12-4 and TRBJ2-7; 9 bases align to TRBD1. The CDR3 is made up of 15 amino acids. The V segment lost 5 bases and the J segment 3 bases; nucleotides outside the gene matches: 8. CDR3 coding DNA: TGTGCCAGCAGTGGGGACAGGGCAAAACACTACGAGCAGTACTTC. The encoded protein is CASSGDRAKHYEQYF.

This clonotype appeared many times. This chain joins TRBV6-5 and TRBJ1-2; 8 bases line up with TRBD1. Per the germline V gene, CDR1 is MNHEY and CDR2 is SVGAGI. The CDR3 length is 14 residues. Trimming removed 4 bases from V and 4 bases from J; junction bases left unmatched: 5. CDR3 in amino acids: CASSLSRGLYGYTF. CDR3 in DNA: TGTGCCAGCAGTTTATCCAGGGGGCTCTATGGCTACACCTTC.

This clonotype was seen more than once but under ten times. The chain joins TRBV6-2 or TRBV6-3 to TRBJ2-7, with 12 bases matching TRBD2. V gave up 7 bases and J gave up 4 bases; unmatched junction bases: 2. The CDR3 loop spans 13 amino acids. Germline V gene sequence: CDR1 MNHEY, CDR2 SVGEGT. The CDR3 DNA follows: TGTGCCAGCAAACTAGCGGGAGGATACGAGCAGTACTTC. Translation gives CASKLAGGYEQYF.

CDR3: CSVGPEVGYTF. The CDR3 DNA sequence: TGCAGCGTTGGACCCGAAGTTGGCTACACCTTC. This chain connects TRBV29-1 to TRBJ1-2; no clear D. The ends were cut back, 4 bases at V and 7 bases at J, with 10 bases in the middle. CDR1 and CDR2 (germline): SQVTM, ANQGSEA. This CDR3 has 11 residues.

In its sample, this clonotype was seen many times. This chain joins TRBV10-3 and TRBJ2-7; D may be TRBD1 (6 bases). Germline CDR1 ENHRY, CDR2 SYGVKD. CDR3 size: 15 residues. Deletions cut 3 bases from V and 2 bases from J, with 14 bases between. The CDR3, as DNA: TGTGCCATCAGTGATCGGGACAAAAACGCCTACGAGCAGTACTTC. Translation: CAISDRDKNAYEQYF.

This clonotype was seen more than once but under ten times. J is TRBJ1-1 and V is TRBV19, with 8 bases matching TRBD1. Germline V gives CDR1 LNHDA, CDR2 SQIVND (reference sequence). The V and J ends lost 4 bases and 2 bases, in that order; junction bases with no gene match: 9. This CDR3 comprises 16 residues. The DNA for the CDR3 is TGTGCCAGTAGTACCCACCGGACAGGGCTCAACACTGAAGCTTTCTTT. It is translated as CASSTHRTGLNTEAFF.

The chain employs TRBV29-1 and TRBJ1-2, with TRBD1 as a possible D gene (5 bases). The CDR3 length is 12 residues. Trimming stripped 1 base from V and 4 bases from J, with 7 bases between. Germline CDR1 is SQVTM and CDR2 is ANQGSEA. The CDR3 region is CSVEGDGYGYTF. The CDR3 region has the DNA TGCAGCGTTGAAGGGGACGGCTATGGCTACACCTTC. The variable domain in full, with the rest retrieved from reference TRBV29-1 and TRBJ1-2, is SAVISQKPSRDICQRGTSLTIQCQVDSQVTMMFWYRQQPGQSLTLIATANQGSEATYESGFVIDKFPISRPNLTFSTLTVSNMSPEDSSIYLCSVEGDGYGYTFGSGTRLTVV.

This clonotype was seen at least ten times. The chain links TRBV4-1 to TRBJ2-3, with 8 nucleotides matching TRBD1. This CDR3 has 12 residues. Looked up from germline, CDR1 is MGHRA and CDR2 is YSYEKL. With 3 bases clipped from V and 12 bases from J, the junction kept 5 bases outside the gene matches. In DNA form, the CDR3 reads TGCGCCAGCAGCCAGGCAGGGGGCGCTCAGTATTTT. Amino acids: CASSQAGGAQYF.

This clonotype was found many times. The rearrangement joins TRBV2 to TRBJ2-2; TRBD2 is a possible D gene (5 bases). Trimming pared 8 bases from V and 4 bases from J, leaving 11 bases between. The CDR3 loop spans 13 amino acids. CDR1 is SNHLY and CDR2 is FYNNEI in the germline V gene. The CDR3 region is CASFGLTTGELFF. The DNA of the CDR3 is TGTGCCAGCTTCGGACTTACCACCGGGGAGCTGTTTTTT.

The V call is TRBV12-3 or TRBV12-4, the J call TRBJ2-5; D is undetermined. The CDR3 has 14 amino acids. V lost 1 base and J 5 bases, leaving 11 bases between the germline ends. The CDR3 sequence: CASSLVSGRETQYF. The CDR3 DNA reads TGTGCCAGCAGTTTAGTGTCAGGCCGGGAGACCCAGTACTTC.

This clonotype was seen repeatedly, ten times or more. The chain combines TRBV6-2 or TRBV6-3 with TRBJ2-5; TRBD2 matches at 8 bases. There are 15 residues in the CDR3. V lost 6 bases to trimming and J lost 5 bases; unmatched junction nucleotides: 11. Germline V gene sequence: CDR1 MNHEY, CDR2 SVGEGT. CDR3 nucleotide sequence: TGTGCCAGCAGCTCCCGGGGGGGCCCCAAGGAGACCCAGTACTTC. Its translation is CASSSRGGPKETQYF.

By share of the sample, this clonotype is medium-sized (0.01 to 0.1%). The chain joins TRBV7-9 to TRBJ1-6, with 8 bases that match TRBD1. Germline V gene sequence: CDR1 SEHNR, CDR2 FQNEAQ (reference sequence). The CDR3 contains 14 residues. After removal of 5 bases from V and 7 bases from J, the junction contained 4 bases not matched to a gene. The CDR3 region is CASSPTGVNSPLHF. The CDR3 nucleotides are TGTGCCAGCAGCCCGACAGGGGTAAATTCACCCCTCCACTTT.

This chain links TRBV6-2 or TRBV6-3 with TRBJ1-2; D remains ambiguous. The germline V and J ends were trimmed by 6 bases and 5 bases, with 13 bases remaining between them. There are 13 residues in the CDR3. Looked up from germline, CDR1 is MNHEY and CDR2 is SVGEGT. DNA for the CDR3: TGTGCCAGCAGCCGAGACTCTCCATATGGCTACACCTTC. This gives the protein CASSRDSPYGYTF.

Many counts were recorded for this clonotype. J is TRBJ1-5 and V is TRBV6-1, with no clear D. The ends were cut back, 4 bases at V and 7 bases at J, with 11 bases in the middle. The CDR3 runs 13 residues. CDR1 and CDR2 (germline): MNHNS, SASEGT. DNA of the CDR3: TGTGCCAGCAGTGGACCCCTTGTACAGCCCCAGCATTTT. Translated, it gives CASSGPLVQPQHF.

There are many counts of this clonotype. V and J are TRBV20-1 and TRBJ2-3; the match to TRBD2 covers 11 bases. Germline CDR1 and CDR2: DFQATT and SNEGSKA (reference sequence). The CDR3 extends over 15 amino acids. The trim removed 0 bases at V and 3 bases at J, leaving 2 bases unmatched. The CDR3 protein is CSARDPSGRTDTQYF. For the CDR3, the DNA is TGCAGTGCTAGAGATCCTAGCGGGAGGACAGATACGCAGTATTTT.

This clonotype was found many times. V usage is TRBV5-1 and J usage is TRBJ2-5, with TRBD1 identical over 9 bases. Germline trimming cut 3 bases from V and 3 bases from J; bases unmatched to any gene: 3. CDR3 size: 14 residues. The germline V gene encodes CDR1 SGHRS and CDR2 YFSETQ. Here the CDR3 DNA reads TGCGCCAGCAGCTCTTGGACAGGGGAAGAGACCCAGTACTTC. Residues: CASSSWTGEETQYF. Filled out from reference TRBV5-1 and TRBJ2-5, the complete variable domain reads KAGVTQTPRYLIKTRGQQVTLSCSPISGHRSVSWYQQTPGQGLQFLFEYFSETQRNKGNFPGRFSGRQFSNSRSEMNVSTLELGDSALYLCASSSWTGEETQYFGPGTRLLVL.

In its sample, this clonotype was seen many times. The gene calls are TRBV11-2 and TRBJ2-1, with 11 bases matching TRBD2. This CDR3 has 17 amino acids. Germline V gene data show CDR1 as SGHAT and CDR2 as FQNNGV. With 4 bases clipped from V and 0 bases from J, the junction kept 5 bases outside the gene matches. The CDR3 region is CASSSLTSGISYNEQFF. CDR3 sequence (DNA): TGTGCCAGCAGCTCGCTGACTAGCGGGATCTCCTACAATGAGCAGTTCTTC. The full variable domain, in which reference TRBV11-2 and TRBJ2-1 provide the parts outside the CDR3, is EAGVAQSPRYKIIEKRQSVAFWCNPISGHATLYWYQQILGQGPKLLIQFQNNGVVDDSQLPKDRFSAERLKGVDSTLKIQPAKLEDSAVYLCASSSLTSGISYNEQFFGPGTRLTVL.

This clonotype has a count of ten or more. In DNA, the CDR3 is TGTGCCAGCAGGGACCGGGGTGATGAGCAGTTCTTC. Translated, it gives CASRDRGDEQFF. The rearrangement joins TRBV25-1 to TRBJ2-1; possible D gene TRBD2, 5 bases. The CDR3 runs 12 residues. The V gene's germline CDR1 is MGHDK and CDR2 SYGVNS. Trimming shortened V by 6 bases and J by 8 bases, and 11 bases separated the two germline ends.

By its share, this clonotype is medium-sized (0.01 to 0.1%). Here the CDR3 reads CASSQEGGGTQYF. CDR3 bases: TGCGCCAGCAGCCAAGAAGGGGGCGGTACGCAGTATTTT. The chain couples TRBV4-3 to TRBJ2-3, with 7 positions matching TRBD1. Germline CDR1 is LGHNA and CDR2 is YSLEER. The J segment lost 8 bases and the V segment lost 0 bases, leaving 2 bases of the junction unmatched. The CDR3 is 13 amino acids.

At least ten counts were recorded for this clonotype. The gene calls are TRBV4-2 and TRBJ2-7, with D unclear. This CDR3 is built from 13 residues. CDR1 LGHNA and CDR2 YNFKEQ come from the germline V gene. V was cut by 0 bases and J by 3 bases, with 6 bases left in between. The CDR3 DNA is TGTGCCAGCAGCCAAGATTTCAACTACGAGCAGTACTTC. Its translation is CASSQDFNYEQYF.

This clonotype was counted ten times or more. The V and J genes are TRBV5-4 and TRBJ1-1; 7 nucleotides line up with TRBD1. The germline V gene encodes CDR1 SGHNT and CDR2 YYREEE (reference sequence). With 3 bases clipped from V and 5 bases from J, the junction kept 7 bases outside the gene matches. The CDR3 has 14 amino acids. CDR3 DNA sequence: TGTGCCAGCAGCTCAGACAGGGTGGGAACTGAAGCTTTCTTT. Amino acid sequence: CASSSDRVGTEAFF.

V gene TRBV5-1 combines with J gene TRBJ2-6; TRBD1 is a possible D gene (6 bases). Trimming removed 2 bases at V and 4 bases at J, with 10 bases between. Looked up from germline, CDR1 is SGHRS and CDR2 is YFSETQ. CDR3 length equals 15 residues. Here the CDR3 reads CASSLQGAGANVLTF. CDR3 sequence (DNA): TGCGCCAGCAGCTTACAGGGTGCCGGGGCCAACGTCCTGACTTTC.

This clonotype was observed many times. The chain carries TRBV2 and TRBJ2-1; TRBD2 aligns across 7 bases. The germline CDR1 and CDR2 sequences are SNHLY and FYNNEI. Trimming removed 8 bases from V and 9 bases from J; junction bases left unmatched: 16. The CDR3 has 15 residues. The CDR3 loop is CASQIAGEGAIEQFF. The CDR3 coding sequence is TGTGCCAGCCAAATCGCGGGAGAAGGGGCCATTGAGCAGTTCTTC.

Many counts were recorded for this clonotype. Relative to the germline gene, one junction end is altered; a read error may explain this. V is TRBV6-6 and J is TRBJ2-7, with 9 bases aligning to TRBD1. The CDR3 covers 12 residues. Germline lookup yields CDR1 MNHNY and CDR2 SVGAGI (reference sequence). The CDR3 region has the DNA TGTGCCAGCAGTTACGCGGGACAGGGAAGGAGCTTC. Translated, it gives CASSYAGQGRSF.

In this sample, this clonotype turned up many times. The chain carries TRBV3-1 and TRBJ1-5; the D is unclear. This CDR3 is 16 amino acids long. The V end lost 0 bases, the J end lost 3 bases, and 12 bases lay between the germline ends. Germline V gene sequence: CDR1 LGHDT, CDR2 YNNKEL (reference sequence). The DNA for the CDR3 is TGTGCCAGCAGCCAAGAAGGCAAATTCCCCAATCAGCCCCAGCATTTT. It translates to CASSQEGKFPNQPQHF. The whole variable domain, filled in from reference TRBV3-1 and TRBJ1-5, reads DTAVSQTPKYLVTQMGNDKSIKCEQNLGHDTMYWYKQDSKKFLKIMFSYNNKELIINETVPNRFSPKSPDKAHLNLHINSLELGDSAVYFCASSQEGKFPNQPQHFGDGTRLSIL.

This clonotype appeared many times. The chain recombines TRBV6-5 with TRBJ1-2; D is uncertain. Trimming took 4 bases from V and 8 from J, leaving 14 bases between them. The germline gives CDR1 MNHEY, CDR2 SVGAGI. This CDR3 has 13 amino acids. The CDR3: CASSFRRGRGYTF. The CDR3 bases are TGTGCCAGCAGTTTCCGTCGTGGGCGCGGCTACACCTTC.

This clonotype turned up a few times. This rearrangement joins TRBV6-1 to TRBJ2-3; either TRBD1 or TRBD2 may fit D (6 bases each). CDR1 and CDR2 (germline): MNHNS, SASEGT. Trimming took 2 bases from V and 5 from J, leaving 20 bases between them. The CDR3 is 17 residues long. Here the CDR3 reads CASSEQIGTGRGDTQYF. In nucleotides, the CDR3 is TGTGCCAGCAGTGAACAGATCGGCACAGGGCGGGGAGATACGCAGTATTTT.